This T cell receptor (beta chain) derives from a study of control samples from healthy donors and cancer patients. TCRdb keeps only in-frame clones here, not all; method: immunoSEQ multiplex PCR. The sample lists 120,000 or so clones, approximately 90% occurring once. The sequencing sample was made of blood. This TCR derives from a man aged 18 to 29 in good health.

For the CDR3, the DNA is TGTGCCAGCAGCTTTGGTGTGGAGACCCAGTACTTC. Amino acid sequence: CASSFGVETQYF. This rearrangement joins TRBV11-2 to TRBJ2-5, with unresolved D. V lost 3 bases, J lost 5 bases, and 7 bases lay in between. This CDR3 spans 12 amino acids. Per germline, CDR1 SGHAT and CDR2 FQNNGV.